This TCR beta chain came from a study of regulatory T cells in long-lasting Graves disease. Findings and caveats of the study: Reduced TCR diversity was observed in persistent Graves' patients versus newly diagnosed patients. Whereas 966 public clonotypes were shared by new patients, persistent patients shared more, at a few thousand. Results may be inaccurate due to the small sample size.

Turning to this clonotype: The target antigen is unknown.

Arm-PCR of CDR3 regions and iRepertoire HTBI primers were used to build TCR beta libraries. TCRdb reprocessed the multiplex PCR reads with MiXCR, giving one entry per CDR3 protein. This table holds about 660,000 distinct CDR3 sequences, approximately 29% found once. Documented time point: persistent/refractory GD, antithyroid drugs over 5 years with positive TRAb. Researchers made the TCR library from RNA that was extracted from PBMCs. Patients of an endocrinology department in Xi'an, China, were included. The sequences come from peripheral blood mononuclear cells (PBMCs), collected when the disease was refractory, from a patient treated with antithyroid drugs. This sequence originates from a female donor with Graves disease.

The CDR3 spells CASSQEIIVSPKTEAFF. In DNA, the CDR3 is TGTGCCAGCAGCCAAGAGATTATTGTTTCCCCCAAGACAGAAGCTTTCTTT. The rearrangement uses TRBV3-1 and TRBJ1-1, with unresolved D. The CDR3 extends over 17 amino acids. In germline, CDR1 is LGHDT, CDR2 YNNKEL (reference sequence). With 0 bases removed from V and 8 bases from J, the gap between germline ends came to 22 bases. The variable domain in full, with the rest retrieved from reference TRBV3-1 and TRBJ1-1, is DTAVSQTPKYLVTQMGNDKSIKCEQNLGHDTMYWYKQDSKKFLKIMFSYNNKELIINETVPNRFSPKSPDKAHLNLHINSLELGDSAVYFCASSQEIIVSPKTEAFFGQGTRLTVV.